Listed below are T cell receptor beta chains from one sample, sequenced in a study of glioma-infiltrating T cells. MiXCR, run by TCRdb on the multiplex PCR reads, gives a single entry per CDR3 protein. The sample lists around 140,000 distinct CDR3 sequences, around 42% occurring once. Sequenced: glioma tissue, nonneoplastic brain tissue, or PBMCs (not recorded which). Receptors originate from a human donor with low-grade glioma or glioblastoma, undergoing nonglioma brain surgery, or in good health (not recorded which). Each CDR3 is given with its conserved first and last residue. Each record gives: D gene, clone size, V gene, CDR3 protein. D genes are given only for firm matches. Clone size, where shown, is once, few, many, or a class for clones that have expanded.

>-|few|TRBV6-2/TRBV6-3
CASTQASEQFF
>TRBD1|few|TRBV28
CASRRTGSETQYF
>-|-|TRBV6-8
CASTTLGGEAFF
>-|-|TRBV7-9
CASSFTGNTDTEAFF
>-|-|TRBV7-9
CASSRVADTQYF
>TRBD1|-|TRBV7-2
CASSVRQGSGEQFF
>TRBD1|few|TRBV6-1
CASSRSTGIETQYF
>TRBD1|few|TRBV6-1
CASRLLDRGLDEQYF
>-|few|TRBV6-1
CASSESGRKNTEAFF
>-|few|TRBV5-1
CASSLPGNNQPQHF
>-|-|TRBV27
CATLYYRVSYEQYF
>-|-|TRBV4-1
CASSQDRNAQYF
>-|-|TRBV5-1
CASSPGSSAYEQYF
>TRBD2|few|TRBV6-1
CASKLSTSGRAYNEQFF
>-|-|TRBV19
CASASEDHRYAVF
>TRBD1|-|TRBV3-1
CASSQGQGGISPLHF
>TRBD1|-|TRBV5-1
CASSLRTGNDNEQFF
>-|once|TRBV6-1
CASSEGRDRDFRWPQHF
>-|-|TRBV7-3
CASSNTENTEAFF
>TRBD1|-|TRBV27
CASSSQGYRGPEQYF
>-|few|TRBV6-6
CASSYSGGAGNTIYF
>TRBD2|-|TRBV7-2
CASSPRGLAGPGNEQFF
>-|-|TRBV25-1
CASSETAYGYTF
>TRBD1|many|TRBV7-9
CASSFTGTGDNEQFF
>-|-|TRBV7-9
CASSLDNSGNTIYF
>TRBD2|-|TRBV6-2/TRBV6-3
CASKTGLAKETQYF
>-|-|TRBV7-8
CASSLRGSTEAFF
>-|few|TRBV4-1
CASSHEPSRASTEAFF
>-|few|TRBV6-9
CASSYGRPYSNQPQHF
>TRBD1|-|TRBV6-2/TRBV6-3
CASKGQGRTGNTIYF
>TRBD2|-|TRBV6-2/TRBV6-3
CASSSRLAGNEQYF